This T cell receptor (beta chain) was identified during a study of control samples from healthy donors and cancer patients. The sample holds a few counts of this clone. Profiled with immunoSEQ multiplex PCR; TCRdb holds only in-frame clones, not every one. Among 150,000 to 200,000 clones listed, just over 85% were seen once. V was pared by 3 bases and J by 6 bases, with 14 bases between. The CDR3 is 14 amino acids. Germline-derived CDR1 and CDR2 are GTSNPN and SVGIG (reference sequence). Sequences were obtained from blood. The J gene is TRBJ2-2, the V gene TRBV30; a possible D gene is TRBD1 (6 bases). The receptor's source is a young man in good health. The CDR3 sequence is CAWRTDRWAGELFF. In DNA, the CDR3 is TGTGCCTGGAGAACTGACAGGTGGGCCGGGGAGCTGTTTTTT.